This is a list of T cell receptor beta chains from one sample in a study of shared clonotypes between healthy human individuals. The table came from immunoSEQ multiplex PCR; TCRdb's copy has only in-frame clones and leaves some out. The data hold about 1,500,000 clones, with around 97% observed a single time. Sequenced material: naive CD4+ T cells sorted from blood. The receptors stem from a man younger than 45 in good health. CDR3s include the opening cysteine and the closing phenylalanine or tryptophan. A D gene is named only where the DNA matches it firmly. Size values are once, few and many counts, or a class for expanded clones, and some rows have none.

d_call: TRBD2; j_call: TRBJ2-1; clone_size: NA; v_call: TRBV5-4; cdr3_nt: TGTGCCAGCAGCTTGGCCCTGCGGGGGAACTACAATGAGCAGTTCTTC; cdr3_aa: CASSLALRGNYNEQFF
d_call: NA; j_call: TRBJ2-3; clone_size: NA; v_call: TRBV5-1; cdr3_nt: TGCGCCAGCAGCCCAAGCGGGCCCGGTGACACAGATACGCAGTATTTT; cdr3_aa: CASSPSGPGDTDTQYF
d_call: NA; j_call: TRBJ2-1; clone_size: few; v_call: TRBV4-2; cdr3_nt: TGTGCCAGCAGCCAAGAGTGGGCAGGGGTTATCAATGAGCAGTTCTTC; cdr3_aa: CASSQEWAGVINEQFF
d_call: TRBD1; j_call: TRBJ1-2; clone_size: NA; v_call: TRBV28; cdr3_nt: TGTGCCAGCAGTAGGGACAGGGGGGACTATGGCTACACCTTC; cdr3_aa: CASSRDRGDYGYTF
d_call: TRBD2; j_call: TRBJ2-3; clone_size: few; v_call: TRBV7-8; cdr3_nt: TGTGCCAGCAGCTTAGGCGGGAGGACAGATACGCAGTATTTT; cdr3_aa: CASSLGGRTDTQYF
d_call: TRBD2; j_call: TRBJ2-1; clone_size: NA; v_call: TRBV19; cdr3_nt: TGTGCCAGTATAGACTGGACTAGAAACAATGAGCAGTTCTTC; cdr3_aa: CASIDWTRNNEQFF
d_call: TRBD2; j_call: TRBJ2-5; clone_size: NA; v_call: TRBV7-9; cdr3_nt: TGTGCCAGCAGCTTAAGAGCTAGCGGGAGTGGGGAGACCCAGTACTTC; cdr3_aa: CASSLRASGSGETQYF
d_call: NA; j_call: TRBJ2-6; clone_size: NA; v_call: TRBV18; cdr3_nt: TGTGCCAGCTCACCACCGTTCGGGCAGGGCAGTACCTCTGGGGCCAACGTCCTGACTTTC; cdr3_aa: CASSPPFGQGSTSGANVLTF
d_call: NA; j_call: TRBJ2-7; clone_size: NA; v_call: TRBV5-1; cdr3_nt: TGCGCCAGCAGCTTGGCGGAGGGGGGAACCTACGAGCAGTACTTC; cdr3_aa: CASSLAEGGTYEQYF
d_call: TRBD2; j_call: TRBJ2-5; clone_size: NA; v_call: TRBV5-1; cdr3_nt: TGCGCCAGCAGCTTACTGACTACTAGCGGGGTCAGAACCCAGTACTTC; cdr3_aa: CASSLLTTSGVRTQYF
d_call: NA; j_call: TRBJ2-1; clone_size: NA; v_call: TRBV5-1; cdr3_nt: TGCGCCAGCAGCTTCGCCGCAGAGTCGGGTGAGCAGTTCTTC; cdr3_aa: CASSFAAESGEQFF
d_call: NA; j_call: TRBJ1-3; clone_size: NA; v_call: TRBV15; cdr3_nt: TGTGCCACCAGCAGGAAGAAGGGGTCTGGAAACACCATATATTTT; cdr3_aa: CATSRKKGSGNTIYF
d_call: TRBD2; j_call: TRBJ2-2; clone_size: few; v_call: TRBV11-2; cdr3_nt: TGTGCCAGCAGCCCACTCGGGGGGATCGGGGAGCTGTTTTTT; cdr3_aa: CASSPLGGIGELFF